What follows is one T cell receptor beta chain and its context. The germline CDR1 and CDR2 sequences are DFQATT and SNEGSKA (reference sequence). Trimming cost V 4 bases and J 3 bases, with 13 bases left between them. This CDR3 is 14 amino acids long. MiXCR, run by TCRdb on the RT-PCR reads, gives a single entry per CDR3 protein. The table includes more than 550,000 distinct CDR3 sequences, approximately 14% detected once. The sequenced sample was memory CD4+ T cells from blood. This TCR was recovered from a female donor in good health, serving as a healthy control. The chain joins TRBV20-1 to TRBJ2-1; a possible D gene is TRBD2 (5 bases). DNA of the CDR3: TGCAGTGCTATGAGGACGGGGAACTACAATGAGCAGTTCTTC. Residues: CSAMRTGNYNEQFF.